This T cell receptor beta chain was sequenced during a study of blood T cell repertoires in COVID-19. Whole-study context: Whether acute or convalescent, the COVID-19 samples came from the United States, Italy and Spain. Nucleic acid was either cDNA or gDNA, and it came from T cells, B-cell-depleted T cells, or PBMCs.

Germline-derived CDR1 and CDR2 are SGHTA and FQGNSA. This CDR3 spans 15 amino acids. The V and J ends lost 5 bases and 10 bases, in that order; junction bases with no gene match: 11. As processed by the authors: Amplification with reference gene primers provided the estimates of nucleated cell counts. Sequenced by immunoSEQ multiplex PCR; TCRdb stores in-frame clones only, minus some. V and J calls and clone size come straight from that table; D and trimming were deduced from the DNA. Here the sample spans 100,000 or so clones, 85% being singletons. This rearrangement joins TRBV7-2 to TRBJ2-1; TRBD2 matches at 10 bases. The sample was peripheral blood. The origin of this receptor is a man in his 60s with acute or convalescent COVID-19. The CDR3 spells CASSTLAGAGGEQFF. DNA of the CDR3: TGTGCCAGCAGCACCCTAGCGGGGGCCGGAGGAGAGCAGTTCTTC.